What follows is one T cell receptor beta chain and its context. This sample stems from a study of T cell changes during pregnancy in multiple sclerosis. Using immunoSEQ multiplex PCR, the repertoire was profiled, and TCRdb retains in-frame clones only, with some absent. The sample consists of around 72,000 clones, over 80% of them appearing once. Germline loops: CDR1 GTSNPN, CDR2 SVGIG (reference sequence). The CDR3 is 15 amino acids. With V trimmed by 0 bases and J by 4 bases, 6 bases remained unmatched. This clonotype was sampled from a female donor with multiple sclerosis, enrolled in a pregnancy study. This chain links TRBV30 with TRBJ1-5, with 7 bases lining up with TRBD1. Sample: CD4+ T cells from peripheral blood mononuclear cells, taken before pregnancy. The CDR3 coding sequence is TGTGCCTGGAGTGTAGGGGACAGACAAAATCAGCCCCAGCATTTT. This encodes CAWSVGDRQNQPQHF.